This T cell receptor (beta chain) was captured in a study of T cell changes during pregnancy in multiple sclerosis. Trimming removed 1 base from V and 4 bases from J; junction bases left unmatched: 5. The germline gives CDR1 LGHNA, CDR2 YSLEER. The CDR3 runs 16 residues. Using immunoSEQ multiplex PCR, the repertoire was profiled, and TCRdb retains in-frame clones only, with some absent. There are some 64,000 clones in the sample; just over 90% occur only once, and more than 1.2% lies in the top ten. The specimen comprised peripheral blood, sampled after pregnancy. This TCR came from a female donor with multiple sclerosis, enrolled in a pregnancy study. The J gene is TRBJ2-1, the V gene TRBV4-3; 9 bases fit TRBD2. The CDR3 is CASSQVTSGFYNEQFF. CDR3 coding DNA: TGCGCCAGCAGCCAAGTAACTAGCGGGTTTTACAATGAGCAGTTCTTC.